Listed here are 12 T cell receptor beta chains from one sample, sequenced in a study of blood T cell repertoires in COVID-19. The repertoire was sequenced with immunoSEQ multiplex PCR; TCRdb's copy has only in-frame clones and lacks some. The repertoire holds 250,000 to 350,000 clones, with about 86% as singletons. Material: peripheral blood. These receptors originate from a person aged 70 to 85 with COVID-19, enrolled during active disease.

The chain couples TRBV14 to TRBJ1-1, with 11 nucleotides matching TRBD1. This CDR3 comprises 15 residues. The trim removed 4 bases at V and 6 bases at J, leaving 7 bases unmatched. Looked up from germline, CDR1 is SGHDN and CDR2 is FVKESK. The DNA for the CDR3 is TGTGCCAGCAGCCCCTTTTGGACAGGGGGCCCTGAAGCTTTCTTT. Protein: CASSPFWTGGPEAFF.

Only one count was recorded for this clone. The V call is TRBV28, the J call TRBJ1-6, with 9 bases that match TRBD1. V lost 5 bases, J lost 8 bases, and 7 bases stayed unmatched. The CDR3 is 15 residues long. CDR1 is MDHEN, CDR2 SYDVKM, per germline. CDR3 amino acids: CASSGGTGRYSPLHF. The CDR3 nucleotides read TGTGCCAGCAGTGGTGGGACAGGGCGTTATTCACCCCTCCACTTT.

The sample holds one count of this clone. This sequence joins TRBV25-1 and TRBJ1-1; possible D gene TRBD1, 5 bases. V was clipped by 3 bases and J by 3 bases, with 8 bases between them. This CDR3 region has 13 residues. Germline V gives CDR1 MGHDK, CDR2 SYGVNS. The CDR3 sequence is CASSDSRDTEAFF. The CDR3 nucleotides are TGTGCCAGCAGTGATTCCAGGGACACTGAAGCTTTCTTT.

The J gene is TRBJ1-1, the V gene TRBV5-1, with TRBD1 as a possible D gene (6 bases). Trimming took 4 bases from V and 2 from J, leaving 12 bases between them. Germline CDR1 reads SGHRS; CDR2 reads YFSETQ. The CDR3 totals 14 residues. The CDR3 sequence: CASSLTGQNTEAFF. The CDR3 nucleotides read TGCGCCAGCAGCCTCACGGGACAAAACACTGAAGCTTTCTTT.

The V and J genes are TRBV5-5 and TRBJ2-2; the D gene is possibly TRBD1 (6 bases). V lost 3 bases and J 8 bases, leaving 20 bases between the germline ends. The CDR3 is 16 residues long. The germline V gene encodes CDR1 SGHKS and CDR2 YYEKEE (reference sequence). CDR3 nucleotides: TGTGCCAGCAGCTCCGCGTTAGGGGGTTTCAGTGGGGAGCTGTTTTTT. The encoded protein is CASSSALGGFSGELFF. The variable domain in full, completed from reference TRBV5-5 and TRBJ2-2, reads DAGVTQSPTHLIKTRGQQVTLRCSPISGHKSVSWYQQVLGQGPQFIFQYYEKEERGRGNFPDRFSARQFPNYSSELNVNALLLGDSALYLCASSSALGGFSGELFFGEGSRLTVL.

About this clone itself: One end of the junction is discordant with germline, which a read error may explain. CDR3 DNA sequence: TGTGCCACCAGACACAAAGTTGACAATAAGCAGTTCTTC. This encodes CATRHKVDNKQFF. V gene TRBV24-1 combines with J gene TRBJ2-1, with no clear D. There are 13 residues in the CDR3. The germline V gene encodes CDR1 KGHDR and CDR2 SFDVKD.

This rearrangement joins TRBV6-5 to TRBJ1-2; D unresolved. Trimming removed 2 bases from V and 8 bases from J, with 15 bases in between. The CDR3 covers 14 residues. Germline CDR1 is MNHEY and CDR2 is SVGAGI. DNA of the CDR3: TGTGCCAGCAGTTACCAATACCCGGGGAGAGGCTACACCTTC. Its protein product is CASSYQYPGRGYTF.

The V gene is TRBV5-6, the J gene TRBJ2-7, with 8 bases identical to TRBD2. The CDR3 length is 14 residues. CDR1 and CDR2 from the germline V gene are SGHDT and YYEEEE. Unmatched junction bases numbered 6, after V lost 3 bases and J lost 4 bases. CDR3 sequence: CASSSPGGPYEQYF. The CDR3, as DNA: TGTGCCAGCAGCTCCCCGGGAGGGCCGTACGAGCAGTACTTC.

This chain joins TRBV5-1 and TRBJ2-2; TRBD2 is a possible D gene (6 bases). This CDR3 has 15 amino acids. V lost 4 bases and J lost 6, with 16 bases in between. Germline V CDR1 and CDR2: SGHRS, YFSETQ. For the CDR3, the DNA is TGCGCCAGCAGCGTTCCGGAGGGCTCGGCCGGGGAGCTGTTTTTT. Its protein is CASSVPEGSAGELFF.

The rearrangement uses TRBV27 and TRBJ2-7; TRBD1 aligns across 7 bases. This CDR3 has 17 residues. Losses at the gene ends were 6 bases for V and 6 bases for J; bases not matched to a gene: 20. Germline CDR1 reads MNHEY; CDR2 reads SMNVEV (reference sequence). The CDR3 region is CASSYIITGTVLSEQYF. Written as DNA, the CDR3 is TGTGCCAGCAGCTACATCATAACCGGGACAGTGCTTAGCGAGCAGTACTTC.

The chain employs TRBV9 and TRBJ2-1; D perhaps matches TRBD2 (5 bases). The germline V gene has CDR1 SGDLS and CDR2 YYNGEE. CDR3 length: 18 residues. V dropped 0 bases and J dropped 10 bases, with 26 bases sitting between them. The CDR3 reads CASSVEVPGTTSPGEQFF. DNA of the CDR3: TGTGCCAGCAGCGTAGAGGTCCCCGGAACTACCAGCCCGGGGGAGCAGTTCTTC.

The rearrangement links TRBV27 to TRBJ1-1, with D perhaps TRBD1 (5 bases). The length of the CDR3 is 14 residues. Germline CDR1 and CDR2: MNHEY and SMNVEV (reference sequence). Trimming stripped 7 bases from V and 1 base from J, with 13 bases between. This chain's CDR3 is CASTDTTSNTEAFF. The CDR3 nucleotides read TGTGCCAGCACGGACACAACCTCGAACACTGAAGCTTTCTTT.